This TCR beta chain comes out of a study of T cell changes during pregnancy in multiple sclerosis. This clone came up a few times. This CDR3 region has 12 residues. Looked up from germline, CDR1 is SNHLY and CDR2 is FYNNEI. V dropped 6 bases and J dropped 5; count of bases not matched to a gene: 2. Sequencing used immunoSEQ multiplex PCR; TCRdb keeps in-frame clones, though not all of them. This table holds about 110,000 clones, roughly 89% found once. The chain has TRBV2 and TRBJ2-7, with 9 bases matching TRBD2. This TCR was sampled from a female donor with multiple sclerosis, enrolled in a pregnancy study. The sequencing used peripheral blood, collected before pregnancy. The CDR3 spells CASRLAGHEQYF. The CDR3 DNA follows: TGTGCCAGCAGACTAGCGGGCCACGAGCAGTACTTC.